These T cell receptor beta chains were read from a single sample in a study of CD8+ T cells in alopecia areata. Assay: immunoSEQ multiplex PCR; the TCRdb copy retains only in-frame clones and omits some. Among roughly 200,000 clones, roughly 53% were seen once, and the ten largest hold about 12%. Sequencing used CD8+ T cells sorted from blood, obtained at week 24, from a patient treated with tofacitinib. All receptors derive from a human donor with alopecia areata. Both conserved end residues are trimmed from each CDR3.

J gene: TRBJ2-5; V gene: TRBV4-1; CDR3 protein: ASSRIPTSGGETQY
J gene: TRBJ2-5; V gene: TRBV7-7; CDR3 protein: ASSPGAGGDQETQY
J gene: TRBJ2-5; V gene: TRBV10-3; CDR3 protein: AIRDGSETQY
J gene: TRBJ2-6; V gene: TRBV29-1; CDR3 protein: SAEAQGPGANVLT
J gene: TRBJ2-3; V gene: TRBV27; CDR3 protein: ASSLRTGASTDTQY
J gene: TRBJ2-2; V gene: TRBV25-1; CDR3 protein: ASSDRGGAGELF
J gene: TRBJ2-3; V gene: TRBV5-6; CDR3 protein: ASSSVAGGITDTQY
J gene: TRBJ2-3; V gene: TRBV5-6; CDR3 protein: ASSFVWSTDTQY
J gene: TRBJ1-6; V gene: TRBV19; CDR3 protein: ASQTGGGSPLH
J gene: TRBJ2-3; V gene: TRBV7-3; CDR3 protein: ASSFRGGRDTQY
J gene: TRBJ2-5; V gene: TRBV18; CDR3 protein: ASSPKQYQETQY
J gene: TRBJ1-6; V gene: TRBV23-1; CDR3 protein: ASSQPTRGQPYNSPLH
J gene: TRBJ1-5; V gene: TRBV27; CDR3 protein: ASSLEWDSRGNQPQH
J gene: TRBJ2-1; V gene: TRBV9; CDR3 protein: ASSVGAGGEQF
J gene: TRBJ1-5; V gene: TRBV30; CDR3 protein: AWSVQGYSNQPQH
J gene: TRBJ2-5; V gene: TRBV4-1; CDR3 protein: ASSRSGGTEETQY
J gene: TRBJ1-2; V gene: TRBV27; CDR3 protein: ASGQGSSVGYT
J gene: TRBJ2-2; V gene: TRBV29-1; CDR3 protein: SVLKPSGQGSGELF
J gene: TRBJ2-6; V gene: TRBV13; CDR3 protein: ASSWASGTGANVLT
J gene: TRBJ2-4; V gene: TRBV7-7; CDR3 protein: ASSLGAGARSFLAKNIQY
J gene: TRBJ2-7; V gene: TRBV19; CDR3 protein: ASSARDSSSYEQY
J gene: TRBJ2-7; V gene: TRBV4-1; CDR3 protein: ASSQAGSSFLEQY
J gene: TRBJ2-1; V gene: TRBV2; CDR3 protein: AIKIWVNEQF
J gene: TRBJ1-6; V gene: TRBV2; CDR3 protein: ASSGQRTPSPLH
J gene: TRBJ1-4; V gene: TRBV30; CDR3 protein: AWSSRARRGELF
J gene: TRBJ1-5; V gene: TRBV10-3; CDR3 protein: AISETSDRGIQPQH
J gene: TRBJ2-1; V gene: TRBV7-9; CDR3 protein: ASSPTKTRNEQF
J gene: TRBJ1-1; V gene: TRBV4-1; CDR3 protein: ASSPDLSTEAF
J gene: TRBJ2-2; V gene: TRBV13; CDR3 protein: ASSARTGKESGELF
J gene: TRBJ1-1; V gene: TRBV29-1; CDR3 protein: SVWWQGNTEAF
J gene: TRBJ1-1; V gene: TRBV2; CDR3 protein: ASSVAGRAVTEAF
J gene: TRBJ2-7; V gene: TRBV5-1; CDR3 protein: ASRPDSSSSYEQY
J gene: TRBJ2-3; V gene: TRBV27; CDR3 protein: ASSPETSGGLDTQY
J gene: TRBJ1-2; V gene: TRBV7-2; CDR3 protein: ASSPSLAQGDGYT
J gene: TRBJ1-6; V gene: TRBV19; CDR3 protein: ASSTGDLNNSPLH
J gene: TRBJ2-6; V gene: TRBV29-1; CDR3 protein: SVEFGMGANVLT
J gene: TRBJ2-7; V gene: TRBV29-1; CDR3 protein: SVVPRDSSYEQY
J gene: TRBJ2-3; V gene: TRBV7-9; CDR3 protein: ASSPRLARERLTDTQY
J gene: TRBJ1-5; V gene: TRBV11-2; CDR3 protein: ASSLELGSSPQH
J gene: TRBJ1-6; V gene: TRBV5-1; CDR3 protein: ASSLEGSNSPLH
J gene: TRBJ2-1; V gene: TRBV15; CDR3 protein: ATSPGQGLGNEQF